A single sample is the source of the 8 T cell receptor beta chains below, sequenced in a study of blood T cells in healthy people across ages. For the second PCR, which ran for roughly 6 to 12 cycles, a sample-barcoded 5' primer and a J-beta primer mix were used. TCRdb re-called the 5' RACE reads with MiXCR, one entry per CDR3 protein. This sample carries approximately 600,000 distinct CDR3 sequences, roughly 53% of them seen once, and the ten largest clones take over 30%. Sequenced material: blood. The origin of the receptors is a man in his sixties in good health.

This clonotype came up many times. The CDR3, as DNA: TGTGCCAGCAGCTTAGAAAGGGACCTGGAAAAAGAGACCCAGTACTTC. It translates to CASSLERDLEKETQYF. The rearrangement uses TRBV13 and TRBJ2-5, with D tentatively TRBD1 or TRBD2 (5 bases each). Per the germline V gene, CDR1 is PRHDT and CDR2 is FYEKMQ (reference sequence). Trimming removed 1 base at V and 3 bases at J, with 15 bases between. The CDR3 is 16 amino acids.

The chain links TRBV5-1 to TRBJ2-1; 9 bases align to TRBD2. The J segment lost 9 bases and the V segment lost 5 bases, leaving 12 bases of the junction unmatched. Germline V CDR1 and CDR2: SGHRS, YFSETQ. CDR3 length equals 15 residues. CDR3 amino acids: CASSRIGGGAGEQFF. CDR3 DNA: TGCGCCAGCAGTCGTATTGGCGGGGGGGCCGGTGAGCAGTTCTTC.

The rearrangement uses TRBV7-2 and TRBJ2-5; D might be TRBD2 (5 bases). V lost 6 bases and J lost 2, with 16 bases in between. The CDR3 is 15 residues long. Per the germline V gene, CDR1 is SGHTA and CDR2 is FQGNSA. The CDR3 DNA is TGTGCCAGCAGTCTGACGGGGTCGGGGCAAGAGACCCAGTACTTC. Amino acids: CASSLTGSGQETQYF.

CDR3 bases: TGTGCCAGCAGGGGGGACAGCTATAATTCACCCCTCCACTTT. This encodes CASRGDSYNSPLHF. This rearrangement joins TRBV2 to TRBJ1-6; 7 bases match TRBD1. V lost 6 bases to trimming and J lost 3 bases; unmatched junction nucleotides: 2. The germline gives CDR1 SNHLY, CDR2 FYNNEI. CDR3 size: 14 residues.

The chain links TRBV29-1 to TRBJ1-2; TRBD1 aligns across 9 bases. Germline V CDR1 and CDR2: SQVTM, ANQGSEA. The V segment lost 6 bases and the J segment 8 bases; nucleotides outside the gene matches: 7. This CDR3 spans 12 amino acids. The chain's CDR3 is CSVEGQGSGYTF. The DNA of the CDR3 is TGCAGCGTCGAGGGACAGGGAAGCGGCTACACCTTC.

The CDR3 protein is CASRPRTDTQYF. The CDR3 region has the DNA TGTGCCAGCAGACCGCGCACAGATACGCAGTATTTT. This chain links TRBV12-3 or TRBV12-4 with TRBJ2-3; D not resolved. V was trimmed by 6 bases and J by 1 base, leaving 5 bases between them. This CDR3 is built from 12 residues.

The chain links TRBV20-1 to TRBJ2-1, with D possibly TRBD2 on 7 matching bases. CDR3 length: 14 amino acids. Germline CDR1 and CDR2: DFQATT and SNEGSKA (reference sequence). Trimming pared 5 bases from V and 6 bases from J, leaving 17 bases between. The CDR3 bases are TGCAGTGCTCCGACTCCTAGGGGGGGCAATGAGCAGTTCTTC. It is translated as CSAPTPRGGNEQFF.

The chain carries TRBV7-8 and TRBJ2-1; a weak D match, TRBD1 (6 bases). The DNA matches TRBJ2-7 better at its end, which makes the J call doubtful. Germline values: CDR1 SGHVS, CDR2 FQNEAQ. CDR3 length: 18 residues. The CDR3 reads CASSLRIVGAHSYNEQYF. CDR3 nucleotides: TGTGCCAGCAGCTTAAGAATTGTGGGGGCCCACTCCTACAATGAGCAGTACTTC.